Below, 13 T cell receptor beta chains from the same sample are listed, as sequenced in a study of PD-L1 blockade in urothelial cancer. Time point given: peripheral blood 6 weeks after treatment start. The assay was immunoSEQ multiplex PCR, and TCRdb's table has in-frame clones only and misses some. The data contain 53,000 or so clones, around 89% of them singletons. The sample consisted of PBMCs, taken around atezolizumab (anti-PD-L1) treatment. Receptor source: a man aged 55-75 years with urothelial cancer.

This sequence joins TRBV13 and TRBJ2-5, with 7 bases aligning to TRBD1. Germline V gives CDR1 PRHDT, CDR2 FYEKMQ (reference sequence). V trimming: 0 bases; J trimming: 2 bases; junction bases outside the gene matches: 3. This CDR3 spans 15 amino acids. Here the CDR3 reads CASSLGTGVQETQYF. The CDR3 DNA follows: TGTGCCAGCAGCTTAGGCACAGGGGTACAAGAGACCCAGTACTTC.

The CDR3 sequence: CASSLLQGVIAFF. CDR3 DNA sequence: TGTGCCAGCAGCTTACTACAGGGGGTCATAGCTTTCTTT. The chain has TRBV7-8 and TRBJ1-1; 8 nucleotides match TRBD1. The germline CDR1 and CDR2 sequences are SGHVS and FQNEAQ. This CDR3 has 13 residues. V trimming: 2 bases; J trimming: 10 bases; junction bases outside the gene matches: 6.

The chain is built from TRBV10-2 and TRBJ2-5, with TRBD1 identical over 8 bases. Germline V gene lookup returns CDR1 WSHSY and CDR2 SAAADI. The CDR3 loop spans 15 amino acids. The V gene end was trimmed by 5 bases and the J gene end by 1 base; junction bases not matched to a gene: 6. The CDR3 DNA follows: TGCGCCAGCAGTCCCAGGGACAGGCCCCAAGAGACCCAGTACTTC. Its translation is CASSPRDRPQETQYF.

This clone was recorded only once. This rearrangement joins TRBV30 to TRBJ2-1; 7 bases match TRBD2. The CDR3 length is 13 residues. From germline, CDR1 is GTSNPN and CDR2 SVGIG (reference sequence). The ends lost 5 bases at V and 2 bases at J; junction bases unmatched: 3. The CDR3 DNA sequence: TGTGCCTGGCACAGCGGGGCCTACAATGAGCAGTTCTTC. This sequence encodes CAWHSGAYNEQFF.

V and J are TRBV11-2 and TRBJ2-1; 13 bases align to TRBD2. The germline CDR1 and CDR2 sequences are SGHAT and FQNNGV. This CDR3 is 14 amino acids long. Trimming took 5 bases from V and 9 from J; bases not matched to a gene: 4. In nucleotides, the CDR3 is TGTGCCAGCAGCGGACTAGCGGGAGTGAGTGAGCAGTTCTTC. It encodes CASSGLAGVSEQFF.

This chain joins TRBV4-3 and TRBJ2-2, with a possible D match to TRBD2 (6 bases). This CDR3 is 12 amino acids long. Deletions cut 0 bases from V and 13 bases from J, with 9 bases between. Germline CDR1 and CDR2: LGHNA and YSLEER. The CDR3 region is CASSQDGGGLFF. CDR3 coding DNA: TGCGCCAGCAGCCAAGACGGGGGAGGGCTGTTTTTT.

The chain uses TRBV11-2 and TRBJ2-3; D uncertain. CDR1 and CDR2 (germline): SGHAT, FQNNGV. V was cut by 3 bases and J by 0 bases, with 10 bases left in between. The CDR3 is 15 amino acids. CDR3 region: CASSFMGFSTDTQYF. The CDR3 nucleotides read TGTGCCAGCAGCTTTATGGGCTTTAGCACAGATACGCAGTATTTT.

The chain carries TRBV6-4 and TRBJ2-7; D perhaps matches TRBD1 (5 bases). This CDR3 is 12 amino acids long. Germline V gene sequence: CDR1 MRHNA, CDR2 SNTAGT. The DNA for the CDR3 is TGTGCTATGAGGCAGGGCTCCTACGAGCAGTACTTC. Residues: CAMRQGSYEQYF.

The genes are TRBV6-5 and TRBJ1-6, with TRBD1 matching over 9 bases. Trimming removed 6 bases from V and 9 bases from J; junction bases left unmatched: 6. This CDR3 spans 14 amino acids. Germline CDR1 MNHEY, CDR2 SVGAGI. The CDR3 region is CASSPGTGSSPLHF. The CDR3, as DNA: TGTGCCAGCAGCCCCGGGACAGGGAGTTCACCCCTCCACTTT.

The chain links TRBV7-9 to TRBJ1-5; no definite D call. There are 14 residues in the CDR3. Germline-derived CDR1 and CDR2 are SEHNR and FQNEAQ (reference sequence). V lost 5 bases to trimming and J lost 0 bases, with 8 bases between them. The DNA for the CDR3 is TGTGCCAGCAGCGAAACCTATAGCAATCAGCCCCAGCATTTT. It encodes CASSETYSNQPQHF. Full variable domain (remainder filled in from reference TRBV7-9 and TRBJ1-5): DTGVSQNPRHKITKRGQNVTFRCDPISEHNRLYWYRQTLGQGPEFLTYFQNEAQLEKSRLLSDRFSAERPKGSFSTLEIQRTEQGDSAMYLCASSETYSNQPQHFGDGTRLSIL.

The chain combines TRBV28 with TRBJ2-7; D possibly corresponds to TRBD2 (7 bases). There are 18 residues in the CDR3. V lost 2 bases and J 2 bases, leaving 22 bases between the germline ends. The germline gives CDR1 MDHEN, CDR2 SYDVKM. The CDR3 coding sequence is TGTGCCAGCAGTTTAAATCCGGTGCGGGGGCGTTGGGCCTACGAGCAGTACTTC. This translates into CASSLNPVRGRWAYEQYF.

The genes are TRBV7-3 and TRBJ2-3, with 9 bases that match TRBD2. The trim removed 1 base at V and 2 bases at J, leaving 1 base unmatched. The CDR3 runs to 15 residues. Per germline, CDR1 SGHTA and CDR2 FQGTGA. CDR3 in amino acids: CASSLSGGATDTQYF. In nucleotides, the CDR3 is TGTGCCAGCAGCTTAAGCGGGGGGGCCACAGATACGCAGTATTTT.

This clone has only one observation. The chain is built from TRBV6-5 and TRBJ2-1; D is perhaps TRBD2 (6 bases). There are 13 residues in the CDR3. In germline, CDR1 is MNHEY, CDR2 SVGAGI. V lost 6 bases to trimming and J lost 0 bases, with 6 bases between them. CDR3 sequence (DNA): TGTGCCAGCAGCGGGAGCTCCTACAATGAGCAGTTCTTC. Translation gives CASSGSSYNEQFF.